This T cell receptor beta chain was sequenced for a study of blood T cell repertoires in COVID-19. Some clones are missing from TCRdb's copy, which holds only in-frame ones; the method was immunoSEQ multiplex PCR. The sample lists approximately 130,000 clones, about 86% occurring once. This sequence originates from a woman between 50 and 59 years old who had recovered from COVID-19. The specimen sequenced was PBMCs or T cells enriched from blood (not recorded which).

In DNA, the CDR3 is TGTGCCAGCAATCCAAGTTCTAGCTCCTACGAGCAGTACTTC. This encodes CASNPSSSSYEQYF. The chain recombines TRBV2 with TRBJ2-7, with no clear D. CDR1 and CDR2 from the germline V gene are SNHLY and FYNNEI. The CDR3 consists of 14 residues. V was cut by 7 bases and J by 0 bases, with 13 bases left in between. The full variable domain, completed using reference TRBV2 and TRBJ2-7, is EPEVTQTPSHQVTQMGQEVILRCVPISNHLYFYWYRQILGQKVEFLVSFYNNEISEKSEIFDDQFSVERPDGSNFTLKIRSTKLEDSAMYFCASNPSSSSYEQYFGPGTRLTVT.